This T cell receptor beta chain was documented in a study of T cells in Graves' hyperthyroidism and ophthalmopathy. Study-level results: Most thyroid clonotypes that were expanded above 0.001 also turned up in blood. Separation of ophthalmopathy from stable hyperthyroidism was achieved by a 13 V-J model.

V was clipped by 4 bases and J by 0 bases, with 11 bases between them. The germline CDR1 and CDR2 sequences are SGHNT and YYREEE (reference sequence). CDR3 length: 14 amino acids. TCR beta CDR3 region amplification was performed from RNA transcripts. HTBI primers were used for first-round RT-PCR of the TCR CDR3. TCRdb redid the calling of the multiplex PCR reads with MiXCR, one entry per CDR3 protein. The table has about 480,000 distinct CDR3 sequences, less than 25% seen once. Many counts were recorded for this clonotype. What it binds is not known. Clinical symptoms, serum thyroxine, TRAb, thyroid ultrasound and orbital computed tomography established diagnosis. An approximately 9.8 ml volume of fresh peripheral blood provided the PBMCs.

The sequence was obtained from a woman aged 30 to 39 with Graves' ophthalmopathy. Sequencing was performed on blood. The chain couples TRBV5-4 to TRBJ2-7; D uncertain. The CDR3 DNA reads TGTGCCAGCAGCGAGGACGTTAGCTCCTACGAGCAGTACTTC. The encoded protein is CASSEDVSSYEQYF.